This TCR beta chain appears in the sequencing data of a study of technical replicates of blood from several donors. Repertoires were generated with immunoSEQ multiplex PCR, while TCRdb's copy carries only in-frame clones and drops some. The sample lists 65,000 to 95,000 clones; approximately 97% were seen once. The CDR3 is 16 residues long. Between the trimmed V and J ends, which lost 3 bases and 3 bases, there was a span of 15 bases. CDR1 WSHSY and CDR2 SAAADI come from the germline V gene. Input material: T cells isolated from PBMCs. The V and J genes are TRBV10-2 and TRBJ1-5; no reliable D call. This TCR was sampled from a human donor in good health. The chain's CDR3 is CASSESGGIYNQPQHF. The CDR3 DNA sequence: TGCGCCAGCAGTGAATCAGGTGGCATCTACAATCAGCCCCAGCATTTT.